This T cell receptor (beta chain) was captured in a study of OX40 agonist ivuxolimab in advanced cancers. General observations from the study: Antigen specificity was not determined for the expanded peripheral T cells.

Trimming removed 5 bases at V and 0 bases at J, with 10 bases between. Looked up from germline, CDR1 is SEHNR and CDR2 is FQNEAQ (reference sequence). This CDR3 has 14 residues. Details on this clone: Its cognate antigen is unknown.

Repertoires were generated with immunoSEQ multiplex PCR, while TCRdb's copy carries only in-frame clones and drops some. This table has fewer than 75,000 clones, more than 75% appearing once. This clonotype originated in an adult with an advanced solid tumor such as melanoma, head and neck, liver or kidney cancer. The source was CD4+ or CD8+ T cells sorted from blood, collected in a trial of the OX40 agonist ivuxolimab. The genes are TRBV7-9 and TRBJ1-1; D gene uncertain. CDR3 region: CASSTQVMNTEAFF. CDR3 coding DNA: TGTGCCAGCAGCACCCAAGTAATGAACACTGAAGCTTTCTTT.